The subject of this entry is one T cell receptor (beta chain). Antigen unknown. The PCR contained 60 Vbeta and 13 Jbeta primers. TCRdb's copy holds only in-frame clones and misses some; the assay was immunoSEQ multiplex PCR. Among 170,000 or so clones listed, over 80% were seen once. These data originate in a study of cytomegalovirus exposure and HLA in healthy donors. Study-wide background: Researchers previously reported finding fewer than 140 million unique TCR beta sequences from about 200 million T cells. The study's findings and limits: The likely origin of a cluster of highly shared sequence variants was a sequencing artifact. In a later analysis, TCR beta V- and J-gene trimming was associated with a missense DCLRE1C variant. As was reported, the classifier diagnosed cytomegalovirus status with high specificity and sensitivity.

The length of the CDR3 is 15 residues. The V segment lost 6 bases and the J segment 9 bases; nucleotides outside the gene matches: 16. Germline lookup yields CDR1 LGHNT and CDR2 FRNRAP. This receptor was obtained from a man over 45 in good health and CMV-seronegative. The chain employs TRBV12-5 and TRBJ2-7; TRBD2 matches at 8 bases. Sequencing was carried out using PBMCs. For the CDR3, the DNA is TGTGCTAGTGGAACGATTCGAGCGGGGGCGCTTGGGCAGTACTTC. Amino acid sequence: CASGTIRAGALGQYF.